This TCR beta chain is from a study of lymphopenia after photon versus proton radiotherapy. Generated by immunoSEQ multiplex PCR, the TCRdb table keeps only in-frame clones and is missing some. The sample carries more than 70,000 clones, approximately 82% recorded once. The CDR3 covers 15 residues. V lost 5 bases to trimming and J lost 4 bases, with 18 bases between them. Germline CDR1 is SGHRS and CDR2 is YFSETQ. Study outcomes and limitations: After lymphocyte nadir, photon-treated repertoires showed oligoclonal expansion, especially CD8+ Temra. Better survival with proton therapy was suggested as possible, not demonstrated. Post-nadir TCR diversity decline inversely tracked overall survival among those who died. Proton therapy kept repertoires fairly stable, unlike photons, which gained effector/memory cells.

Regarding this clone: No antigen is known for it.

This clonotype originated in a man aged 55-75 years with pancreatic cancer. V gene TRBV5-1 combines with J gene TRBJ1-1; D gene ambiguous. This specimen consisted of peripheral blood, obtained from a patient treated with proton-based radiotherapy. The CDR3 coding sequence is TGCGCCAGCAGTTCAGGACGTCCCCAGGCCACTGAAGCTTTCTTT. It is translated as CASSSGRPQATEAFF.